This is a list of T cell receptor beta chains from one sample in a study of blood T cell repertoires in COVID-19. Using immunoSEQ multiplex PCR, the repertoire was profiled, and TCRdb retains in-frame clones only, with some absent. The sample includes around 300,000 clones, roughly 88% seen only once; the top ten take 2.5% to 3.5%. Specimen: peripheral blood. The receptors were gathered from a woman between 25 and 40 years old with active or convalescent COVID-19. CDR3s include the opening cysteine and the closing phenylalanine or tryptophan. D genes are given only for firm matches. Clone sizes are given selectively: once, few, many, or a class where the clone is expanded.

J gene: TRBJ1-1; V gene: TRBV9; D gene: .; CDR3 length: 13; clone size: .; CDR3 DNA: TGTGCCAGCAGCGTAGTGCGGGGTGCCGAAGCTTTCTTT; CDR3 protein: CASSVVRGAEAFF
J gene: TRBJ2-2; V gene: TRBV6-5; D gene: .; CDR3 length: 16; clone size: .; CDR3 DNA: TGTGCCAGCAGTTACCGAGGGGGATCCAACACCGGGGAGCTGTTTTTT; CDR3 protein: CASSYRGGSNTGELFF
J gene: TRBJ1-3; V gene: TRBV10-2; D gene: .; CDR3 length: 15; clone size: few; CDR3 DNA: TGCGCCAGCAGTGAGACGGGACTCTCTGGAAACACCATATATTTT; CDR3 protein: CASSETGLSGNTIYF
J gene: TRBJ2-1; V gene: TRBV6-4; D gene: .; CDR3 length: 13; clone size: once; CDR3 DNA: TGTGCCAGCAGAAATCCTGGGGGGGGCCAGCAGTTCTTC; CDR3 protein: CASRNPGGGQQFF
J gene: TRBJ2-7; V gene: TRBV5-1; D gene: .; CDR3 length: 13; clone size: .; CDR3 DNA: TGCGCCAGCAGCTTTTTACAGAGAAACGAGCAGTACTTC; CDR3 protein: CASSFLQRNEQYF
J gene: TRBJ2-5; V gene: TRBV11-2; D gene: TRBD2; CDR3 length: 14; clone size: .; CDR3 DNA: TGTGCCAGCAGCTTTAGACGGGGGGGAGAGACCCAGTACTTC; CDR3 protein: CASSFRRGGETQYF
J gene: TRBJ2-5; V gene: TRBV28; D gene: .; CDR3 length: 13; clone size: .; CDR3 DNA: TGTGCCAGCATCGGGACACCACAAGAGACCCAGTACTTC; CDR3 protein: CASIGTPQETQYF
J gene: TRBJ1-2; V gene: TRBV7-9; D gene: .; CDR3 length: 14; clone size: .; CDR3 DNA: TGTGCCAGCAGCCTGACGACAGGAAACTATGGCTACACCTTC; CDR3 protein: CASSLTTGNYGYTF
J gene: TRBJ1-6; V gene: TRBV19; D gene: .; CDR3 length: 17; clone size: .; CDR3 DNA: TGTGCCAGTAGTATCAACAGGCTACGCTCCTATAATTCACCCCTCCACTTT; CDR3 protein: CASSINRLRSYNSPLHF
J gene: TRBJ1-4; V gene: TRBV6-1; D gene: TRBD1; CDR3 length: 14; clone size: .; CDR3 DNA: TGTGCCAGCAGTGAGACAGGGGGGCCCGAAAAACTGTTTTTT; CDR3 protein: CASSETGGPEKLFF
J gene: TRBJ2-2; V gene: TRBV7-6; D gene: .; CDR3 length: 17; clone size: .; CDR3 DNA: TGTGCCAGCAGCTTAGAGGGGGTCAGGGCGTACACCGGGGAGCTGTTTTTT; CDR3 protein: CASSLEGVRAYTGELFF
J gene: TRBJ1-2; V gene: TRBV5-1; D gene: .; CDR3 length: 13; clone size: .; CDR3 DNA: TGCGCCAGCAGCTCGGAGGGGAACTATGGCTACACCTTC; CDR3 protein: CASSSEGNYGYTF
J gene: TRBJ2-2; V gene: TRBV9; D gene: TRBD1; CDR3 length: 16; clone size: .; CDR3 DNA: TGTGCCAGCAGGGGCTCCGGACAGGGGAACACCGGGGAGCTGTTTTTT; CDR3 protein: CASRGSGQGNTGELFF
J gene: TRBJ2-7; V gene: TRBV14; D gene: .; CDR3 length: 15; clone size: .; CDR3 DNA: TGTGCCAGCAGCCAAGTGGGAGGCCCCCCCTACGAGCAGTACTTC; CDR3 protein: CASSQVGGPPYEQYF
J gene: TRBJ1-2; V gene: TRBV6-5; D gene: .; CDR3 length: 11; clone size: .; CDR3 DNA: TGTGCCAGCAGCGGGAGCTATGGCTACACCTTC; CDR3 protein: CASSGSYGYTF
J gene: TRBJ1-5; V gene: TRBV15; D gene: .; CDR3 length: 15; clone size: .; CDR3 DNA: TGTGCCACCAGCAGAGGGGCAGGGGTAGAGCAGCCCCAGCATTTT; CDR3 protein: CATSRGAGVEQPQHF
J gene: TRBJ2-7; V gene: TRBV7-2; D gene: TRBD2; CDR3 length: 15; clone size: few; CDR3 DNA: TGTGCCAGCAGCCCCGGGACTAGCCGGTCCTACGAGCAGTACTTC; CDR3 protein: CASSPGTSRSYEQYF
J gene: TRBJ1-1; V gene: TRBV5-6; D gene: TRBD1; CDR3 length: 16; clone size: .; CDR3 DNA: TGTGCCAGCAGCTTGCTTTGGACCGGGGACAGGGGTGAAGCTTTCTTT; CDR3 protein: CASSLLWTGDRGEAFF
J gene: TRBJ1-4; V gene: TRBV7-9; D gene: TRBD1; CDR3 length: 14; clone size: few; CDR3 DNA: TGTGCCAGCAGCCGACAGGGTTCGAGGGAAAAACTGTTTTTT; CDR3 protein: CASSRQGSREKLFF
J gene: TRBJ1-5; V gene: TRBV11-2; D gene: TRBD1; CDR3 length: 16; clone size: few; CDR3 DNA: TGTGCCAGCAGCTTAGGGGGACAGGGGTTAGCTCAGCCCCAGCATTTT; CDR3 protein: CASSLGGQGLAQPQHF
J gene: TRBJ1-3; V gene: TRBV7-6; D gene: TRBD1; CDR3 length: 15; clone size: .; CDR3 DNA: TGTGCCAGCAGCGTAGGGACAGGGTCTGGAAACACCATATATTTT; CDR3 protein: CASSVGTGSGNTIYF
J gene: TRBJ2-3; V gene: TRBV18; D gene: TRBD2; CDR3 length: 14; clone size: .; CDR3 DNA: TGTGCCAGCTCACAGCGGGAAGGGCGAGATACGCAGTATTTT; CDR3 protein: CASSQREGRDTQYF
J gene: TRBJ1-3; V gene: TRBV9; D gene: TRBD1; CDR3 length: 13; clone size: .; CDR3 DNA: TGTGCCAGCGGATGGACAGGGGGAGACACCATATATTTT; CDR3 protein: CASGWTGGDTIYF
J gene: TRBJ2-5; V gene: TRBV6-5; D gene: TRBD2; CDR3 length: 14; clone size: few; CDR3 DNA: TGTGCCAGCAGTCAGGGACTAGGGAGAGAGACCCAGTACTTC; CDR3 protein: CASSQGLGRETQYF
J gene: TRBJ1-1; V gene: TRBV7-6; D gene: .; CDR3 length: 14; clone size: .; CDR3 DNA: TGTGCCAGCAGCTTAGCGGGGGGGAACACTGAAGCTTTCTTT; CDR3 protein: CASSLAGGNTEAFF
J gene: TRBJ1-4; V gene: TRBV12-3/TRBV12-4; D gene: .; CDR3 length: 13; clone size: .; CDR3 DNA: TGTGCCAGCAGTCTCGCGCGGAGTGAAAAACTGTTTTTT; CDR3 protein: CASSLARSEKLFF
J gene: TRBJ1-6; V gene: TRBV30; D gene: .; CDR3 length: 12; clone size: .; CDR3 DNA: TGTGCCCATGGACACTCTAATTCACCCCTCCACTTT; CDR3 protein: CAHGHSNSPLHF
J gene: TRBJ2-3; V gene: TRBV6-5; D gene: .; CDR3 length: 13; clone size: .; CDR3 DNA: TGTGCCACCGGGGCGGCGGGGACAGATACGCAGTATTTT; CDR3 protein: CATGAAGTDTQYF
J gene: TRBJ1-5; V gene: TRBV6-8; D gene: .; CDR3 length: 14; clone size: .; CDR3 DNA: TGTACTACGGAGAACAGGGAAAAGGATCAGCCCCAGCATTTT; CDR3 protein: CTTENREKDQPQHF
J gene: TRBJ2-3; V gene: TRBV6-6; D gene: TRBD2; CDR3 length: 15; clone size: .; CDR3 DNA: TGTGCCAGCAGTCAACTAGCGGGGGGGACCAATACGCAGTATTTT; CDR3 protein: CASSQLAGGTNTQYF
J gene: TRBJ1-1; V gene: TRBV2; D gene: TRBD1; CDR3 length: 12; clone size: .; CDR3 DNA: TGTGCCAGCAGTGCCCAGGGGGCTGAAGCTTTCTTT; CDR3 protein: CASSAQGAEAFF
J gene: TRBJ2-1; V gene: TRBV6-2/TRBV6-3; D gene: TRBD2; CDR3 length: 18; clone size: .; CDR3 DNA: TGTGCCAGCAGTTACTCCTTCAGCGGGGGGGTACACTACAATGAGCAGTTCTTC; CDR3 protein: CASSYSFSGGVHYNEQFF
J gene: TRBJ1-2; V gene: TRBV5-4; D gene: TRBD1; CDR3 length: 13; clone size: few; CDR3 DNA: TGTGCCAGCAGGGGGACAGGGGGCGGTGGCTACACCTTC; CDR3 protein: CASRGTGGGGYTF
J gene: TRBJ2-7; V gene: TRBV28; D gene: .; CDR3 length: 15; clone size: .; CDR3 DNA: TGTGCCAGCTGTGTTCAAGCCACTCCCTTCTACGAGCAGTACTTC; CDR3 protein: CASCVQATPFYEQYF
J gene: TRBJ1-5; V gene: TRBV4-3; D gene: TRBD1; CDR3 length: 16; clone size: .; CDR3 DNA: TGCGCCAGCAGCCAAGATCTGGAACAGGGGAGCCAGCCCCAGCATTTT; CDR3 protein: CASSQDLEQGSQPQHF
J gene: TRBJ1-1; V gene: TRBV3-1/TRBV3-2; D gene: .; CDR3 length: 15; clone size: .; CDR3 DNA: TGTGCCAGCAGCCAAGGAGGGCAGAAGAACACTGAAGCTTTCTTT; CDR3 protein: CASSQGGQKNTEAFF
J gene: TRBJ2-5; V gene: TRBV19; D gene: TRBD2; CDR3 length: 14; clone size: .; CDR3 DNA: TGTGCCAGTATGGCTAGCGGGGTGGGGGAGACCCAGTACTTC; CDR3 protein: CASMASGVGETQYF
J gene: TRBJ2-7; V gene: TRBV5-8; D gene: TRBD1; CDR3 length: 14; clone size: .; CDR3 DNA: TGTGCCAGCAGCCGGGACAGGGCGATTTCCGAGCAGTACTTC; CDR3 protein: CASSRDRAISEQYF
J gene: TRBJ1-1; V gene: TRBV15; D gene: .; CDR3 length: 13; clone size: .; CDR3 DNA: TGTGCCACCTCTCGGGAGCGGGGCACTGAAGCTTTCTTT; CDR3 protein: CATSRERGTEAFF
J gene: TRBJ1-6; V gene: TRBV14; D gene: TRBD1; CDR3 length: 14; clone size: .; CDR3 DNA: TGTGCCAGCAGCCAAGGTCGCAGGGGGTTCACCCTCCACTTT; CDR3 protein: CASSQGRRGFTLHF